Shown below are 18 T cell receptor beta chains from a single sample sequenced in a study of sequential checkpoint blockade in melanoma. Specified treatment: randomized to nivolumab then ipilimumab (arm A) or the reverse (arm B). Data came from immunoSEQ multiplex PCR; TCRdb stores just in-frame clones and leaves some out. This repertoire shows roughly 8,800 clones, 50% to 75% found once; its top ten account for about 41%. The sample in question was CD8+ T cells sorted from blood (inferred from file names), obtained from a patient given nivolumab and ipilimumab in sequence. These receptors all stem from a human donor with melanoma.

This clone has just a few counts. The rearrangement joins TRBV6-5 to TRBJ1-3; D is ambiguous. Germline values: CDR1 MNHEY, CDR2 SVGAGI. Trimming stripped 2 bases from V and 1 base from J, with 9 bases between. CDR3 size: 15 residues. The CDR3: CASSYEGSSGNTIYF. The CDR3 DNA is TGTGCCAGCAGTTACGAGGGATCGTCTGGAAACACCATATATTTT.

This chain joins TRBV10-3 and TRBJ1-1; tentatively, D is TRBD1 (6 bases). V shed 10 bases and J shed 8 bases, with 14 bases lying between them. Germline CDR1 ENHRY, CDR2 SYGVKD. This CDR3 is built from 11 residues. The CDR3 bases are TGTGCCACCCTACAGGGTCTCGAAGCTTTCTTT. It translates to CATLQGLEAFF.

This chain joins TRBV19 and TRBJ1-5; 9 bases match TRBD1. The germline gives CDR1 LNHDA, CDR2 SQIVND (reference sequence). J lost 6 bases, V lost 2 bases, and 2 bases had no gene match. The CDR3 consists of 14 residues. In DNA, the CDR3 is TGTGCCAGTAGTATAAGGGACAGGGCTCAGCCCCAGCATTTT. Translated: CASSIRDRAQPQHF.

The V call is TRBV2, the J call TRBJ1-4, with D possibly TRBD1 on 6 matching bases. Germline CDR1 is SNHLY and CDR2 is FYNNEI. The CDR3 runs to 16 residues. V dropped 6 bases and J dropped 0 bases, with 14 bases sitting between them. CDR3 sequence: CASSDDRRATNEKLFF. CDR3 bases: TGTGCCAGCAGCGACGACAGGCGTGCAACTAATGAAAAACTGTTTTTT.

This sequence joins TRBV5-6 and TRBJ1-4, with 10 bases fitting TRBD1. V gave up 4 bases and J gave up 10 bases; unmatched junction bases: 10. The CDR3 consists of 15 residues. CDR1 is SGHDT and CDR2 is YYEEEE in the germline V gene. CDR3 residues: CASSPQETGGGKLFF. The CDR3 DNA is TGTGCCAGCAGCCCCCAAGAGACAGGGGGCGGAAAACTGTTTTTT.

CDR3 DNA sequence: TGTGCCAGCAGCACTACCCTTGATGGTAGCGGGCTAGCCAAAAACATTCAGTACTTC. It translates to CASSTTLDGSGLAKNIQYF. This chain uses TRBV9 with TRBJ2-4, with 7 bases aligning to TRBD2. V lost 4 bases, J lost 0 bases, and 16 bases stayed unmatched. Germline V gene lookup returns CDR1 SGDLS and CDR2 YYNGEE. The CDR3 contains 19 residues.

The chain is built from TRBV4-1 and TRBJ1-2; unclear D gene. The germline gives CDR1 MGHRA, CDR2 YSYEKL. The length of the CDR3 is 15 residues. V was shortened by 3 bases and J by 5 bases, with 16 bases between the two germline ends. The chain's CDR3 is CASSHGTEGPYGYTF. The CDR3 DNA reads as TGCGCCAGCAGCCACGGCACAGAGGGCCCTTATGGCTACACCTTC.

The chain has TRBV5-6 and TRBJ2-2; D not resolved. V lost 6 bases and J 8 bases, leaving 20 bases between the germline ends. This CDR3 spans 15 amino acids. The germline V gene has CDR1 SGHDT and CDR2 YYEEEE. CDR3 in amino acids: CASTPTPSKQGELFF. CDR3 nucleotides: TGTGCCAGCACCCCCACCCCCTCTAAACAGGGGGAGCTGTTTTTT.

The chain is built from TRBV19 and TRBJ2-1; no reliable D call. The CDR3 extends over 15 amino acids. Per germline, CDR1 LNHDA and CDR2 SQIVND (reference sequence). Trimming removed 0 bases at V and 2 bases at J, with 8 bases between. This CDR3 is CASSIEGQPYNEQFF. The CDR3 nucleotides read TGTGCCAGTAGTATAGAGGGCCAGCCCTACAATGAGCAGTTCTTC.

CDR3 nucleotide sequence: TGTGCCAGCAGTGAACGAGGTAGCGGGGGCCTTGAATCGACCCAGTACTTC. It is translated as CASSERGSGGLESTQYF. The chain is built from TRBV2 and TRBJ2-5; 9 bases agree with TRBD2. This CDR3 has 17 residues. The germline V gene has CDR1 SNHLY and CDR2 FYNNEI. V shed 2 bases and J 7 bases; nucleotides not matched to a gene: 14.

This clone was recorded a few times. The chain combines TRBV5-1 with TRBJ2-7, with unresolved D. The V end lost 2 bases, the J end lost 0 bases, and 6 bases lay between the germline ends. The CDR3 spans 13 residues. The germline V gene has CDR1 SGHRS and CDR2 YFSETQ. Written as DNA, the CDR3 is TGCGCCAGCAGCTTCGGGTTCTCCTACGAGCAGTACTTC. Amino acids: CASSFGFSYEQYF.

The CDR3 is CATDPGQGGYTF. Written as DNA, the CDR3 is TGTGCCACCGACCCGGGACAGGGGGGCTACACCTTC. The chain joins TRBV6-5 to TRBJ1-2; 10 bases agree with TRBD1. This CDR3 contains 12 residues. Germline CDR1 MNHEY, CDR2 SVGAGI. The V and J ends lost 10 bases and 8 bases, in that order; junction bases with no gene match: 7.

J is TRBJ2-3 and V is TRBV29-1; D might be TRBD2 (6 bases). The V and J ends lost 3 bases and 4 bases respectively, with 11 bases between them. From germline, CDR1 is SQVTM and CDR2 ANQGSEA. The CDR3 has 13 residues. CDR3 sequence (DNA): TGCAGCGTTGAGCCCGGAGGGCCAGATACGCAGTATTTT. Translation: CSVEPGGPDTQYF.

The sample holds a few counts of this clone. The chain is built from TRBV5-5 and TRBJ2-5; D might be TRBD1 (5 bases). The end of the DNA aligns better with TRBJ2-7, so the J call may be wrong. The CDR3 runs 14 residues. Germline lookup yields CDR1 SGHKS and CDR2 YYEKEE (reference sequence). The CDR3 DNA reads as TGTGCCAGCAGCCCCCGGGCAGGGAACAACGAGCAGTACTTC. The encoded protein is CASSPRAGNNEQYF.

The rearrangement uses TRBV7-9 and TRBJ1-2; the match to TRBD1 covers 8 bases. The germline V gene encodes CDR1 SEHNR and CDR2 FQNEAQ (reference sequence). Trimming at V came to 1 base and at J to 7 bases, leaving 5 bases not matched to a gene. This CDR3 spans 14 amino acids. The CDR3 sequence: CASSLGAGGRGYTF. The CDR3, as DNA: TGTGCCAGCAGCTTAGGGGCAGGGGGCCGTGGCTACACCTTC.

The chain uses TRBV5-4 and TRBJ1-5; a weak D match, TRBD1 (5 bases). This CDR3 region has 15 residues. Germline assignment: CDR1 SGHNT and CDR2 YYREEE (reference sequence). Trimming shortened V by 1 base and J by 4 bases, and 12 bases separated the two germline ends. In DNA, the CDR3 is TGTGCCAGCAGCTTGCGGGGGGGAAGGAATCAGCCCCAGCATTTT. It yields the protein CASSLRGGRNQPQHF.

The chain employs TRBV9 and TRBJ2-3, with TRBD2 identical over 7 bases. This CDR3 region has 14 residues. V lost 4 bases to trimming and J lost 4 bases; unmatched junction nucleotides: 6. Germline-derived CDR1 and CDR2 are SGDLS and YYNGEE. For the CDR3, the DNA is TGTGCCAGCAGCCCCGGCGGGGGACCAGATACGCAGTATTTT. Translation: CASSPGGGPDTQYF.

The chain is built from TRBV5-4 and TRBJ2-5, with a possible D match to TRBD1 (5 bases). The J call may not be correct, given that the DNA end is closer to TRBJ2-7. Germline V gene data show CDR1 as SGHNT and CDR2 as YYREEE (reference sequence). CDR3 size: 12 residues. CDR3 in amino acids: CASSPQGYEQYF. CDR3 nucleotides: TGTGCCAGCAGCCCGCAGGGTTACGAGCAGTACTTC.